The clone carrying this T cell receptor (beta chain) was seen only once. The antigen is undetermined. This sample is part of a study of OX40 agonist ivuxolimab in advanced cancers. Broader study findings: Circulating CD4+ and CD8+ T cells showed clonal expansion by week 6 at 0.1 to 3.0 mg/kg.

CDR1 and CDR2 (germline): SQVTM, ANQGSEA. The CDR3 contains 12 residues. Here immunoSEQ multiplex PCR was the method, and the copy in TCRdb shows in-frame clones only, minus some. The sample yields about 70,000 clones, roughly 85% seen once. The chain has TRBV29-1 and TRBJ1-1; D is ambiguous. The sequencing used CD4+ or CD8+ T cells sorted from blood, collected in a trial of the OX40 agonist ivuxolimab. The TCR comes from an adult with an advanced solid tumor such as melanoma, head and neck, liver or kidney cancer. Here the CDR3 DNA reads TGCAGTTCGTATGGAGGGAACACTGAAGCTTTCTTT. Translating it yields CSSYGGNTEAFF.